Given below is one TCR beta chain in context. Different DNA sequences within this sample yield the same CDR3. The record originates from a study of blood T cell repertoires in COVID-19. Study information: The United States, Italy and Spain provided the acute and convalescent COVID-19 samples. Nucleic acid was either cDNA or gDNA, and it came from T cells, B-cell-depleted T cells, or PBMCs.

Per the original data handling: Quantification of nucleated cells was approximated via reference gene primer amplification. Profiling relied on immunoSEQ multiplex PCR, and the TCRdb table lists in-frame clones only, not all of them. V, J and clone size derive from that table, while D and trimming were established from the DNA sequence. This sample has approximately 190,000 clones, with about 80% found just once. Germline V gives CDR1 SQVTM, CDR2 ANQGSEA. The V and J ends lost 0 bases and 4 bases respectively, with 4 bases between them. The CDR3 is 11 amino acids. This chain connects TRBV29-1 to TRBJ2-7; no clear D. The sequenced sample consisted of peripheral blood. The source is a human donor with acute or convalescent COVID-19. The donor label of this sample is uncertain. The CDR3 coding sequence is TGCAGCGTTGAAGAATCATACGAGCAGTACTTC. Protein sequence: CSVEESYEQYF.